These 24 T cell receptor beta chains were all obtained from the same sample, sequenced in a study of T cells in localized non-small cell lung cancer. Clones were read by immunoSEQ multiplex PCR, and TCRdb kept only the in-frame ones, dropping some. The data hold 3,000 or so clones, with about 18% observed a single time. The sequenced sample was lung tumor tissue, obtained before any cancer treatment. The origin of the receptors is a man aged 35-75 years with stage I lung adenocarcinoma.

This clone was counted only a few times. The chain joins TRBV7-2 to TRBJ1-2; D is undetermined. Germline-derived CDR1 and CDR2 are SGHTA and FQGNSA. The length of the CDR3 is 13 residues. The V gene lost 5 bases and the J gene lost 7 bases, with 14 bases spanning the gap. The CDR3 DNA reads as TGTGCCAGCAGCCCTAGGTTGGAGTCTGGCTACACCTTC. Translating gives CASSPRLESGYTF. The variable domain in full, completed from reference TRBV7-2 and TRBJ1-2, reads GAGVSQSPSNKVTEKGKDVELRCDPISGHTALYWYRQSLGQGLEFLIYFQGNSAPDKSGLPSDRFSAERTGGSVSTLTIQRTQQEDSAVYLCASSPRLESGYTFGSGTRLTVV.

This clone was seen a handful of times. V gene TRBV11-3 combines with J gene TRBJ1-2; D perhaps matches TRBD1 (6 bases). The CDR3 contains 14 residues. Germline assignment: CDR1 SGHNT and CDR2 YENEEA. Deletions cut 5 bases from V and 8 bases from J, with 18 bases between. This CDR3 is CASSPRDTLWGYTF. The DNA for the CDR3 is TGTGCCAGCAGCCCCCGGGACACCCTCTGGGGCTACACCTTC.

By frequency in the sample, this clone is medium-sized. The CDR3 protein is CASSPLTVDQPQHF. The CDR3 nucleotides are TGTGCCAGCAGTCCATTGACAGTTGATCAGCCCCAGCATTTT. The chain is built from TRBV9 and TRBJ1-5; maybe TRBD1 (5 bases). The V gene's germline CDR1 is SGDLS and CDR2 YYNGEE. Trimming removed 5 bases at V and 5 bases at J, with 14 bases between. CDR3 length: 14 residues.

In its sample, this clone was seen a few times. The V gene is TRBV11-3, the J gene TRBJ1-6; D might be TRBD1 (6 bases). The V and J ends lost 2 bases and 10 bases respectively, with 15 bases between them. Per germline, CDR1 SGHNT and CDR2 YENEEA. The CDR3 loop spans 15 amino acids. The CDR3 sequence is CASSLFGGRGSPLHF. The CDR3 DNA reads as TGTGCCAGCAGCTTATTCGGGGGGCGCGGGTCACCCCTCCACTTT.

The V gene is TRBV6-8, the J gene TRBJ2-2, with TRBD2 identical over 10 bases. Germline-derived CDR1 and CDR2 are MNHGY and SAAAGT. The junction had 4 bases not matched to a gene; V was cut back by 5 bases and J by 4 bases. This CDR3 is built from 15 residues. Here the CDR3 DNA reads TGTGCCAGCAGTGTGGCTAGCGGGGGCACCGGGGAGCTGTTTTTT. Protein sequence: CASSVASGGTGELFF.

This clone was seen a single time. The chain employs TRBV29-1 and TRBJ2-2, with unresolved D. Per germline, CDR1 SQVTM and CDR2 ANQGSEA. The V end was cut by 6 bases, the J end by 6 bases, with 20 bases between. This CDR3 is built from 15 residues. This CDR3 reads CSVAPNAEMPGELFF. In nucleotides, the CDR3 is TGCAGCGTGGCGCCCAACGCCGAGATGCCCGGGGAGCTGTTTTTT.

This clone showed up just a few times. CDR3 bases: TGTGCCATGTCGTCCCCTCGGACTAGCGGGAGAGGGAACAATGAGCAGTTCTTC. Protein product: CAMSSPRTSGRGNNEQFF. This chain joins TRBV10-3 and TRBJ2-1; TRBD2 matches 13 bases. Germline assignment: CDR1 ENHRY and CDR2 SYGVKD. The CDR3 loop spans 18 amino acids. Losses at the gene ends were 9 bases for V and 5 bases for J; bases not matched to a gene: 16.

This clone is termed medium-sized (0.01 to 0.1%). The rearrangement joins TRBV6-8 to TRBJ2-1, with D possibly matching TRBD2 (6 bases). Germline CDR1 is MNHGY and CDR2 is SAAAGT. The germline V and J ends were trimmed by 8 bases and 9 bases, with 17 bases remaining between them. The CDR3 runs to 13 residues. CDR3 sequence (DNA): TGTGCCAGCTTTAGCGGAGGGGCGGCTGAGCAGTTCTTC. This sequence encodes CASFSGGAAEQFF.

This clone has more than one count but fewer than ten. The chain joins TRBV28 to TRBJ1-2; 12 bases align to TRBD1. J lost 1 base, V lost 6 bases, and 6 bases had no gene match. Per the germline V gene, CDR1 is MDHEN and CDR2 is SYDVKM. The CDR3 spans 16 residues. The DNA of the CDR3 is TGTGCCAGCAGACCGGGACAGGGGGCTTTTAACTATGGCTACACCTTC. Residues: CASRPGQGAFNYGYTF.

This sequence joins TRBV6-8 and TRBJ1-1; 7 bases map to TRBD1. CDR3 size: 13 residues. Germline-derived CDR1 and CDR2 are MNHGY and SAAAGT. The V gene end was trimmed by 10 bases and the J gene end by 7 bases; junction bases not matched to a gene: 12. The CDR3 coding sequence is TGTGCCACGGCGGGACAGAGCTCCGGTGAAGCTTTCTTT. Its protein product is CATAGQSSGEAFF.

The sample holds a few counts of this clone. The V and J genes are TRBV10-2 and TRBJ2-5; possibly TRBD2 for D (5 bases). The CDR3 sequence is 14 residues long. The ends were cut back, 7 bases at V and 4 bases at J, with 16 bases in the middle. Germline CDR1 and CDR2: WSHSY and SAAADI. CDR3 sequence: CASTSERGGETQYF. The DNA for the CDR3 is TGCGCCAGCACCTCCGAGAGAGGAGGAGAGACCCAGTACTTC.

This clone rates as large (0.1 to 1%). As DNA, the CDR3 is TGTGCCAGCAGTTACGGACCATCCACTGAAGCTTTCTTT. This sequence encodes CASSYGPSTEAFF. The rearrangement links TRBV6-8 to TRBJ1-1; D not certain. This CDR3 contains 13 residues. V dropped 2 bases and J dropped 4 bases, with 8 bases sitting between them. Germline V lookup: CDR1 MNHGY, CDR2 SAAAGT.

This chain links TRBV30 with TRBJ1-1; no clear D gene. Germline CDR1 is GTSNPN and CDR2 is SVGIG (reference sequence). The CDR3 runs to 12 residues. The CDR3 region is CCSAFLNTEAFF. CDR3 sequence (DNA): TGTTGCTCCGCATTCTTGAACACTGAAGCTTTCTTT.

This clone was recorded a few times. The CDR3, as DNA: TGTGCCACCAGCAGGGAAGGGGCGGGGAGCACCGGGGAGCTGTTTTTT. Encoded protein: CATSREGAGSTGELFF. This sequence joins TRBV15 and TRBJ2-2, with D maybe TRBD2 (6 bases). Germline lookup yields CDR1 LNHNV and CDR2 YYDKDF (reference sequence). The length of the CDR3 is 16 residues. The V and J ends lost 3 bases and 4 bases respectively, with 15 bases between them. The full variable domain, with the rest looked up from reference TRBV15 and TRBJ2-2, is DAMVIQNPRYQVTQFGKPVTLSCSQTLNHNVMYWYQQKSSQAPKLLFHYYDKDFNNEADTPDNFQSRRPNTSFCFLDIRSPGLGDTAMYLCATSREGAGSTGELFFGEGSRLTVL.

The V gene is TRBV18, the J gene TRBJ1-1; D ambiguous. CDR3 size: 13 residues. Germline V CDR1 and CDR2: KGHSH, LQKENI. V lost 3 bases and J lost 1, with 6 bases in between. The CDR3 coding sequence is TGTGCCAGCTCACCGAAGGCGAACACTGAAGCTTTCTTT. Protein product: CASSPKANTEAFF.

The CDR3 sequence is CASSLQGQGNYGYTF. In DNA, the CDR3 is TGTGCCAGCAGTTTACAGGGGCAGGGTAACTATGGCTACACCTTC. This chain uses TRBV9 with TRBJ1-2; 7 positions agree with TRBD1. V was pared by 5 bases and J by 1 base, with 8 bases of the junction left unmatched. CDR1 is SGDLS and CDR2 is YYNGEE in the germline V gene. This CDR3 has 15 amino acids.

There are a few counts of this clone. The chain has TRBV28 and TRBJ2-3; 7 bases agree with TRBD2. Germline CDR1 and CDR2: MDHEN and SYDVKM. CDR3 length: 16 residues. The V and J ends lost 4 bases and 0 bases, in that order; junction bases with no gene match: 7. This chain's CDR3 is CASSSPGGSSTDTQYF. DNA for the CDR3: TGTGCCAGCAGTTCCCCTGGCGGGAGTAGCACAGATACGCAGTATTTT.

The rearrangement uses TRBV11-3 and TRBJ2-4, with a tentative D call TRBD2 (6 bases). There are 15 residues in the CDR3. CDR1 and CDR2 from the germline V gene are SGHNT and YENEEA. Trimming stripped 5 bases from V and 6 bases from J, with 17 bases between. CDR3 sequence reads: CASSPPGGMGNIQYF. The CDR3 DNA follows: TGTGCCAGCAGCCCTCCGGGCGGGATGGGAAACATTCAGTACTTC.

The table lists this clone with a few counts. This chain uses TRBV11-3 with TRBJ2-2; 7 positions agree with TRBD1. Germline values: CDR1 SGHNT, CDR2 YENEEA. The CDR3 has 15 amino acids. The V gene end was trimmed by 2 bases and the J gene end by 5 bases; junction bases not matched to a gene: 5. Here the CDR3 DNA reads TGTGCCAGCAGCTTATCACAGGGGATGACCGGGGAGCTGTTTTTT. Protein sequence: CASSLSQGMTGELFF.

The CDR3 DNA sequence: TGTGCCAACCTCGATAGGGCCGTTGATACGCAGTATTTT. Its translation: CANLDRAVDTQYF. The chain recombines TRBV6-8 with TRBJ2-3, with D hard to call. The CDR3 runs 13 residues. Germline V gene lookup returns CDR1 MNHGY and CDR2 SAAAGT. Trimming shortened V by 10 bases and J by 6 bases, and 17 bases separated the two germline ends.

By share of the sample, this clone is medium-sized. The chain combines TRBV6-8 with TRBJ1-3; D ambiguous. Trimming left V 2 bases short and J 2 bases short, with 16 bases between. The germline V gene has CDR1 MNHGY and CDR2 SAAAGT. The CDR3 runs to 17 residues. The CDR3 sequence is CASSYLGMSDTGNTIYF. The CDR3, as DNA: TGTGCCAGCAGTTACCTGGGAATGAGCGACACTGGAAACACCATATATTTT.

In nucleotides, the CDR3 is TGTGCCAGCAGCCCAGTACGGGCTTCAGGGGGGGAGCAGTTCTTC. This codes for CASSPVRASGGEQFF. The chain combines TRBV11-3 with TRBJ2-1; a possible D gene is TRBD1 (7 bases). This CDR3 spans 15 amino acids. Trimming took 5 bases from V and 10 from J, leaving 21 bases between them. Germline V CDR1 and CDR2: SGHNT, YENEEA. The whole variable domain, filled in from reference TRBV11-3 and TRBJ2-1, reads EAGVVQSPRYKIIEKKQPVAFWCNPISGHNTLYWYLQNLGQGPELLIRYENEEAVDDSQLPKDRFSAERLKGVDSTLKIQPAELGDSAVYLCASSPVRASGGEQFFGPGTRLTVL.

This clone turned up a few times. The chain is built from TRBV29-1 and TRBJ1-3; D unclear. Trimming pared 5 bases from V and 0 bases from J, leaving 11 bases between. Germline V gene lookup returns CDR1 SQVTM and CDR2 ANQGSEA. The CDR3 is 14 residues long. The CDR3 sequence: CSVIIQDSGNTIYF. Written as DNA, the CDR3 is TGCAGCGTTATAATTCAGGACTCTGGAAACACCATATATTTT.

The V and J genes are TRBV19 and TRBJ1-5, with D unresolved. V was trimmed by 0 bases and J by 4 bases, leaving 10 bases between them. Germline lookup yields CDR1 LNHDA and CDR2 SQIVND (reference sequence). The CDR3 loop spans 15 amino acids. CDR3 coding DNA: TGTGCCAGTAGTATAGAAGGCCTCACTAATCAGCCCCAGCATTTT. The encoded protein is CASSIEGLTNQPQHF.